The entry below gives a single T cell receptor beta chain sequence along with its context. Its antigen is as yet unknown. Data came from immunoSEQ multiplex PCR; TCRdb stores just in-frame clones and leaves some out. The sample has nearly 70,000 clones; approximately 80% are singletons. The data are from a study of OX40 agonist ivuxolimab in advanced cancers. Across the study: Having had anti-PD-1, anti-PD-L1 or anti-CTLA-4 therapy before was allowed, and more than 35% had some.

Study-wide points: Fewer expanded clones were found on average in CD4+ than in CD8+ T cells. The authors did not determine the antigen specificity of the expanded peripheral T cells.

The sample in question was CD4+ or CD8+ T cells sorted from blood, obtained in a trial of the OX40 agonist ivuxolimab. This sequence was found in an adult with an advanced solid tumor such as melanoma, head and neck, liver or kidney cancer.

The CDR3 nucleotides are TGTGCCAGCAGCTTGAAGACAGTTACCTACGAGCAGTACTTC. Translation: CASSLKTVTYEQYF. This chain joins TRBV7-8 and TRBJ2-7; TRBD1 might be the D (5 bases). This CDR3 is 14 amino acids long. CDR1 and CDR2 (germline): SGHVS, FQNEAQ. V gave up 3 bases and J gave up 2 bases, with 11 bases separating them.